One T cell receptor beta chain is described in this entry. Its antigen remains unidentified. This entry belongs to a study of cytomegalovirus exposure and HLA in healthy donors. PCR involved 60 Vbeta and 13 Jbeta primers. Assay: immunoSEQ multiplex PCR; the TCRdb copy retains only in-frame clones and omits some. The sample has 150,000 to 180,000 clones, 80% seen once; the top ten hold roughly 13%. The study, taken as a whole, reports: Analysis performed later found approximately 17,000 TCR beta sequences associated with HLA alleles at 0.05 false discovery rate.

V was shortened by 2 bases and J by 5 bases, with 9 bases between the two germline ends. The CDR3 sequence is 13 residues long. Germline V gene sequence: CDR1 MNHEY, CDR2 SMNVEV (reference sequence). This sequence was found in a man aged 25 to 40 in good health and CMV-seropositive. Material: PBMCs. This chain joins TRBV27 and TRBJ1-1; the D is unclear. Here the CDR3 DNA reads TGTGCCAGCAGTTTAACCCGAGGGACTGAAGCTTTCTTT. This gives the protein CASSLTRGTEAFF.